Shown below are 27 T cell receptor beta chains from a single sample sequenced in a study of blood T cell repertoires in COVID-19. The protocol was immunoSEQ multiplex PCR, while the TCRdb copy is restricted to in-frame clones and leaves out a portion. The repertoire holds about 320,000 clones, with roughly nine tenths as singletons. Specimen: PBMCs or T cells enriched from blood (not recorded which). All receptors derive from a man aged 55 to 70 who had recovered from COVID-19.

CDR3 region: CASSPVAGADYNEQFF. CDR3 sequence (DNA): TGTGCCAGCAGCCCTGTTGCGGGAGCCGATTACAATGAGCAGTTCTTC. The chain recombines TRBV7-3 with TRBJ2-1; 7 bases are shared with TRBD2. This CDR3 contains 16 residues. The V gene end was trimmed by 5 bases and the J gene end by 4 bases; junction bases not matched to a gene: 11. Germline CDR1 and CDR2: SGHTA and FQGTGA. The full variable domain, rest sourced from reference TRBV7-3 and TRBJ2-1, is GAGVSQTPSNKVTEKGKYVELRCDPISGHTALYWYRQSLGQGPEFLIYFQGTGAADDSGLPNDRFFAVRPEGSVSTLKIQRTERGDSAVYLCASSPVAGADYNEQFFGPGTRLTVL.

The gene calls are TRBV5-6 and TRBJ2-1, with 7 bases identical to TRBD2. The CDR3 loop spans 15 amino acids. With 2 bases clipped from V and 0 bases from J, the junction kept 2 bases outside the gene matches. In germline, CDR1 is SGHDT, CDR2 YYEEEE. CDR3 residues: CASSFGGSSYNEQFF. CDR3 DNA sequence: TGTGCCAGCAGCTTTGGCGGGAGCTCCTACAATGAGCAGTTCTTC.

The rearrangement joins TRBV5-6 to TRBJ2-3; 9 bases agree with TRBD1. V shed 1 base and J 5 bases; nucleotides not matched to a gene: 5. This CDR3 comprises 15 residues. The germline V gene encodes CDR1 SGHDT and CDR2 YYEEEE. The CDR3 protein is CASSLLGTGRDTQYF. CDR3 sequence (DNA): TGTGCCAGCAGCTTGCTTGGGACAGGGCGAGATACGCAGTATTTT.

The chain uses TRBV7-2 and TRBJ1-5; 8 nucleotides match TRBD1. Trimming took 1 base from V and 5 from J; bases not matched to a gene: 4. This CDR3 is 15 amino acids long. Germline loops: CDR1 SGHTA, CDR2 FQGNSA. The CDR3, as DNA: TGTGCCAGCAGCTTAGAAGGACAGGGATATCAGCCCCAGCATTTT. It specifies CASSLEGQGYQPQHF.

J is TRBJ2-7 and V is TRBV6-5; 7 positions agree with TRBD1. The V segment lost 7 bases and the J segment 3 bases; nucleotides outside the gene matches: 6. CDR1 and CDR2 from the germline V gene are MNHEY and SVGAGI. The CDR3 consists of 13 residues. The CDR3 DNA follows: TGTGCCAGCACTAGGAACAGGGGCTACGAGCAGTACTTC. Its translation: CASTRNRGYEQYF.

The chain links TRBV2 to TRBJ2-3; D is possibly TRBD2 (6 bases). Trimming took off 4 bases at V and 6 bases at J, with 11 bases between the two ends. The CDR3 length is 13 residues. Germline V gene lookup returns CDR1 SNHLY and CDR2 FYNNEI. The CDR3 coding sequence is TGTGCCAGCAGTGTTGGGGCGGGGGATACGCAGTATTTT. This gives the protein CASSVGAGDTQYF.

The CDR3 spells CASSKGQGNEQYF. The CDR3 DNA follows: TGTGCCAGCAGCAAAGGACAGGGTAACGAGCAGTACTTC. The rearrangement joins TRBV5-4 to TRBJ2-7, with 8 positions matching TRBD1. Germline assignment: CDR1 SGHNT and CDR2 YYREEE (reference sequence). This CDR3 has 13 residues. V shed 4 bases, J shed 5 bases, and the junction held 5 bases outside the gene matches.

The genes are TRBV6-5 and TRBJ2-7; 9 nucleotides align to TRBD1. V lost 3 bases to trimming and J lost 6 bases; unmatched junction nucleotides: 9. Germline CDR1 MNHEY, CDR2 SVGAGI. The CDR3 covers 15 residues. The CDR3 loop reads CASSYRGTGLAEQYF. CDR3 coding DNA: TGTGCCAGCAGTTATAGGGGGACAGGGCTTGCCGAGCAGTACTTC.

V is TRBV4-3 and J is TRBJ1-2; tentative D call: TRBD1 (6 bases). The V gene's germline CDR1 is LGHNA and CDR2 YSLEER. Trimming took 0 bases from V and 8 from J, leaving 13 bases between them. CDR3 size: 14 residues. The CDR3 loop reads CASSQDRRGGGYTF. DNA of the CDR3: TGCGCCAGCAGCCAAGATAGGCGGGGGGGCGGCTACACCTTC.

The CDR3 spells CAWSSEEGQVAYNEQFF. CDR3 DNA sequence: TGTGCCTGGAGTTCAGAGGAGGGACAGGTTGCCTACAATGAGCAGTTCTTC. The chain combines TRBV30 with TRBJ2-1; 8 bases match TRBD1. CDR3 length: 17 residues. J gave up 2 bases and V 2 bases, and 11 bases lay outside the gene matches. Germline V lookup: CDR1 GTSNPN, CDR2 SVGIG (reference sequence).

J is TRBJ1-1 and V is TRBV5-5; D is unresolved. In germline, CDR1 is SGHKS, CDR2 YYEKEE (reference sequence). Trimming cost V 2 bases and J 5 bases, with 10 bases left between them. The CDR3 length is 13 residues. The CDR3 DNA reads TGTGCCAGCAGCTTAATTACCGGGACTGAAGCTTTCTTT. Its translation is CASSLITGTEAFF.

This clone has only one observation. J is TRBJ1-4 and V is TRBV28; possibly TRBD1 for D (5 bases). Looked up from germline, CDR1 is MDHEN and CDR2 is SYDVKM. The V and J ends lost 6 bases and 6 bases respectively, with 17 bases between them. This CDR3 region has 15 residues. CDR3 amino acids: CASSDGGGSHEKLFF. The CDR3 DNA follows: TGTGCCAGCAGCGATGGGGGGGGTTCGCATGAAAAACTGTTTTTT.

The V gene is TRBV18, the J gene TRBJ2-1, with 14 bases fitting TRBD2. Per germline, CDR1 KGHSH and CDR2 LQKENI. The CDR3 sequence is 20 residues long. V dropped 0 bases and J dropped 4; count of bases not matched to a gene: 11. Written as DNA, the CDR3 is TGTGCCAGCTCACCACCGAAGGGACTAGCGGGAGTAATGGGATACAATGAGCAGTTCTTC. Translated, it gives CASSPPKGLAGVMGYNEQFF.

The V gene is TRBV2, the J gene TRBJ1-4, with D possibly matching TRBD1 (6 bases). The CDR3 length is 14 residues. Looked up from germline, CDR1 is SNHLY and CDR2 is FYNNEI. V was clipped by 5 bases and J by 6 bases, with 13 bases between them. CDR3 DNA sequence: TGTGCCAGCAGTTCTACAGGGTCGGATGAAAAACTGTTTTTT. The encoded protein is CASSSTGSDEKLFF.

The chain employs TRBV28 and TRBJ2-3, with TRBD2 matching over 10 bases. Germline assignment: CDR1 MDHEN and CDR2 SYDVKM. V was pared by 1 base and J by 0 bases, with 4 bases of the junction left unmatched. This CDR3 is built from 17 residues. This CDR3 is CASSLLLAGRSTDTQYF. CDR3 nucleotides: TGTGCCAGCAGTTTATTACTAGCGGGACGTAGCACAGATACGCAGTATTTT. The full variable domain, rest sourced from reference TRBV28 and TRBJ2-3, is DVKVTQSSRYLVKRTGEKVFLECVQDMDHENMFWYRQDPGLGLRLIYFSYDVKMKEKGDIPEGYSVSREKKERFSLILESASTNQTSMYLCASSLLLAGRSTDTQYFGPGTRLTVL.

This rearrangement joins TRBV19 to TRBJ2-3; 9 bases fit TRBD2. The CDR3 sequence is 15 residues long. Germline assignment: CDR1 LNHDA and CDR2 SQIVND (reference sequence). Unmatched junction bases numbered 9, after V lost 7 bases and J lost 4 bases. The CDR3: CASTPAGGPSDTQYF. CDR3 bases: TGTGCCAGTACCCCTGCGGGAGGGCCCTCAGATACGCAGTATTTT.

The chain uses TRBV7-2 and TRBJ2-7; no clear D. The germline gives CDR1 SGHTA, CDR2 FQGNSA. Between the trimmed V and J ends, which lost 0 bases and 2 bases, there was a span of 11 bases. The length of the CDR3 is 15 residues. CDR3: CASSLAAQVTYEQYF. The CDR3 nucleotides read TGTGCCAGCAGCTTAGCGGCGCAGGTTACCTACGAGCAGTACTTC.

For the CDR3, the DNA is TGTGCCAGCAGCTCAAGCGGGAGGTATAACAATGAGCAGTTCTTC. Encoded protein: CASSSSGRYNNEQFF. This chain uses TRBV7-3 with TRBJ2-1; 9 nucleotides align to TRBD2. This CDR3 is 15 amino acids long. Trimming took 4 bases from V and 5 from J; bases not matched to a gene: 6. The germline CDR1 and CDR2 sequences are SGHTA and FQGTGA.

In this sample, this clone turned up once. This sequence joins TRBV10-1 and TRBJ2-1, with 8 nucleotides matching TRBD2. J was trimmed by 4 bases and V by 3 bases; bases with no gene match: 5. The CDR3 has 15 amino acids. Germline V gives CDR1 WNHNN, CDR2 SYGVQD (reference sequence). This chain's CDR3 is CASSDSGRAYNEQFF. DNA for the CDR3: TGCGCCAGCAGTGACAGCGGGAGAGCGTACAATGAGCAGTTCTTC.

This clone was picked up one time. The chain recombines TRBV15 with TRBJ1-4, with 10 nucleotides matching TRBD1. Germline values: CDR1 LNHNV, CDR2 YYDKDF (reference sequence). The CDR3 spans 15 residues. Trimming removed 3 bases from V and 8 bases from J; junction bases left unmatched: 6. Here the CDR3 DNA reads TGTGCCACCAGCAGGGACAGGGGGGGTGAAGAAAAACTGTTTTTT. It codes for CATSRDRGGEEKLFF.

This sequence joins TRBV28 and TRBJ2-2; D is undetermined. Germline CDR1 is MDHEN and CDR2 is SYDVKM. The CDR3 is 11 residues long. The V gene lost 8 bases and the J gene lost 3 bases, with 4 bases spanning the gap. This CDR3 reads CASRDTGELFF. CDR3 coding DNA: TGTGCCAGCCGCGACACCGGGGAGCTGTTTTTT.

This sequence joins TRBV5-8 and TRBJ1-4, with 9 bases aligning to TRBD1. Germline CDR1 reads SGHTS; CDR2 reads YDEGEE. Trimming at V came to 3 bases and at J to 3 bases, leaving 9 bases not matched to a gene. This CDR3 is 17 amino acids long. The CDR3 protein is CASSSGQGRVANEKLFF. DNA for the CDR3: TGTGCCAGCAGCTCGGGACAGGGAAGGGTAGCTAATGAAAAACTGTTTTTT. The entire variable domain, with the rest obtained from reference TRBV5-8 and TRBJ1-4, is as follows: EAGVTQSPTHLIKTRGQQATLRCSPISGHTSVYWYQQALGLGLQFLLWYDEGEERNRGNFPPRFSGRQFPNYSSELNVNALELEDSALYLCASSSGQGRVANEKLFFGSGTQLSVL.

The chain has TRBV5-1 and TRBJ1-6; TRBD1 matches 7 bases. The CDR3 length is 17 residues. The V segment lost 2 bases and the J segment 10 bases; nucleotides outside the gene matches: 15. Germline lookup yields CDR1 SGHRS and CDR2 YFSETQ. Written as DNA, the CDR3 is TGCGCCAGCAGCTTACAGCCCACGGGACAGAACAGGTCACCCCTCCACTTT. Amino acids: CASSLQPTGQNRSPLHF.

The chain uses TRBV5-1 and TRBJ2-2, with D perhaps TRBD2 (6 bases). Trimming left V 0 bases short and J 5 bases short, with 11 bases between. Per the germline V gene, CDR1 is SGHRS and CDR2 is YFSETQ. CDR3 length: 15 residues. CDR3 bases: TGCGCCAGCAGCTTGGCCGGGACTGATACCGGGGAGCTGTTTTTT. Its protein product is CASSLAGTDTGELFF.

This chain links TRBV4-3 with TRBJ2-3, with D perhaps TRBD2 (6 bases). CDR3 length: 15 residues. The V end lost 2 bases, the J end lost 0 bases, and 9 bases lay between the germline ends. Germline V gene data show CDR1 as LGHNA and CDR2 as YSLEER. The CDR3 sequence: CASSQTSLSTDTQYF. For the CDR3, the DNA is TGCGCCAGCAGCCAAACTAGCTTAAGCACAGATACGCAGTATTTT.

This chain connects TRBV4-3 to TRBJ2-7, with D perhaps TRBD2 (5 bases). The CDR3 has 18 residues. V was clipped by 0 bases and J by 3 bases, with 21 bases between them. Germline loops: CDR1 LGHNA, CDR2 YSLEER. CDR3 in DNA: TGCGCCAGCAGCCAAGAAACAGCGGACGGGGTAAAGATCTACGAGCAGTACTTC. Translation: CASSQETADGVKIYEQYF.

This sequence joins TRBV20-1 and TRBJ2-5; 13 bases fit TRBD2. Germline CDR1 and CDR2: DFQATT and SNEGSKA (reference sequence). This CDR3 region has 15 residues. V dropped 3 bases and J dropped 2; count of bases not matched to a gene: 3. CDR3 sequence reads: CSASGTSGNQETQYF. In DNA form, the CDR3 reads TGCAGTGCTAGTGGGACTAGCGGGAATCAAGAGACCCAGTACTTC.